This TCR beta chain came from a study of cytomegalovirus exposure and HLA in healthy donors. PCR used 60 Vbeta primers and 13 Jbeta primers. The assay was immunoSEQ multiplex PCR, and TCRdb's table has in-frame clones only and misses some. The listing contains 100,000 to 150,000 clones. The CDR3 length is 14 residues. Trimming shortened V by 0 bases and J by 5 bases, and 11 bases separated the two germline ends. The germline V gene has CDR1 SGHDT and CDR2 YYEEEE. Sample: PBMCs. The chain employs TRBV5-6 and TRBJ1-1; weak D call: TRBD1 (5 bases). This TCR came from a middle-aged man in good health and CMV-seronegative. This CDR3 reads CASSLVGRVTEAFF. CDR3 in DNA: TGTGCCAGCAGCTTGGTCGGCAGGGTTACTGAAGCTTTCTTT.